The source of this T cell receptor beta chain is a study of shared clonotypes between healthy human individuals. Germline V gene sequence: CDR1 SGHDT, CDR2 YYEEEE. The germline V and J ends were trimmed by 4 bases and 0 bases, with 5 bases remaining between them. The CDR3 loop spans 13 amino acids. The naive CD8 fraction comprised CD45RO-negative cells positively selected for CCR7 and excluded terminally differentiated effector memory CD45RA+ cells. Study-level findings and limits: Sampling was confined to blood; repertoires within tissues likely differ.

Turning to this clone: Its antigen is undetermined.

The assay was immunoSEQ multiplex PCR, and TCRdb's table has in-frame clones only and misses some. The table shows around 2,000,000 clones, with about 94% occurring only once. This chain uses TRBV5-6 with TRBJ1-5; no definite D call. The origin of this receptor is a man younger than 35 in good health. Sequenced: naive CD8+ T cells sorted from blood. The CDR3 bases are TGTGCCAGCAGCGCCGGTAGCAATCAGCCCCAGCATTTT. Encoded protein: CASSAGSNQPQHF.